This TCR beta chain was sequenced in a study of T cell changes during pregnancy in multiple sclerosis. Produced via immunoSEQ multiplex PCR; TCRdb's table is partial and in-frame only. The repertoire holds tens of thousands of clones, about 87% seen once, with about 8% in the top ten. The CDR3 contains 17 residues. In germline, CDR1 is MDHEN, CDR2 SYDVKM. Unmatched junction bases numbered 14, after V lost 6 bases and J lost 5 bases. The receptor's source is a female donor with multiple sclerosis, enrolled in a pregnancy study. The material was CD8+ T cells from peripheral blood mononuclear cells, obtained before pregnancy. The chain recombines TRBV28 with TRBJ2-3; 10 positions match TRBD2. The CDR3 protein is CASRRALAGEAQDTQYF. The CDR3 region has the DNA TGTGCCAGCAGGAGAGCCCTAGCGGGAGAAGCCCAAGATACGCAGTATTTT. Full variable domain (rest looked up from reference TRBV28 and TRBJ2-3): DVKVTQSSRYLVKRTGEKVFLECVQDMDHENMFWYRQDPGLGLRLIYFSYDVKMKEKGDIPEGYSVSREKKERFSLILESASTNQTSMYLCASRRALAGEAQDTQYFGPGTRLTVL.